What follows are 20 T cell receptor beta chains derived from one specimen sequenced in a study of blood T cell repertoires in COVID-19 (dated by TCRdb to 2019 to 2021). Library creation used the immunoSEQ multiplex PCR assay. Not all clones reach the TCRdb copy of this immuneACCESS table, which keeps in-frame sequences only. Checked studies attribute under half of the gap to unresolved V genes and leave the rest unexplained. The sample profile shows approximately 130,000 clones; around 88% of them were found once. Around 16% of the sample is in the top ten clones. Specimen: peripheral blood. The receptors originated from a woman between 45 and 65 years old who had recovered from COVID-19.

V gene TRBV20-1 combines with J gene TRBJ1-4; D is unclear. From germline, CDR1 is DFQATT and CDR2 SNEGSKA (reference sequence). The CDR3 is 11 residues long. V was clipped by 0 bases and J by 8 bases, with 4 bases between them. The CDR3 sequence is CSARDREKLFF. The CDR3 nucleotides read TGCAGTGCTAGAGATCGGGAAAAACTGTTTTTT.

This chain joins TRBV5-4 and TRBJ2-1; D not resolved. The CDR3 has 16 amino acids. CDR1 and CDR2 from the germline V gene are SGHNT and YYREEE (reference sequence). Trimming took 1 base from V and 5 from J, leaving 16 bases between them. This CDR3 reads CASSLSPDFLDNEQFF. The DNA of the CDR3 is TGTGCCAGCAGCTTGAGTCCAGACTTCTTGGACAATGAGCAGTTCTTC. Based on the CDR3 plus reference TRBV5-4 and TRBJ2-1, the full variable domain is ETGVTQSPTHLIKTRGQQVTLRCSSQSGHNTVSWYQQALGQGPQFIFQYYREEENGRGNFPPRFSGLQFPNYSSELNVNALELDDSALYLCASSLSPDFLDNEQFFGPGTRLTVL.

This rearrangement joins TRBV12-5 to TRBJ2-3, with D possibly being TRBD2 (6 bases). The CDR3 contains 15 residues. Trimming left V 7 bases short and J 0 bases short, with 14 bases between. CDR1 and CDR2 from the germline V gene are LGHNT and FRNRAP. CDR3 protein: CASATTGASTDTQYF. DNA for the CDR3: TGTGCTAGTGCCACGACGGGAGCTAGCACAGATACGCAGTATTTT.

V usage is TRBV19 and J usage is TRBJ2-2; possible D gene TRBD1, 6 bases. V was trimmed by 10 bases and J by 6 bases, leaving 18 bases between them. The germline gives CDR1 LNHDA, CDR2 SQIVND (reference sequence). The CDR3 has 14 residues. The CDR3 nucleotides are TGTGCCACTCAAGGGGGAAGTGGGGCCGGGGAGCTGTTTTTT. It specifies CATQGGSGAGELFF. Looking up the rest from reference TRBV19 and TRBJ2-2 gives the full variable domain: DGGITQSPKYLFRKEGQNVTLSCEQNLNHDAMYWYRQDPGQGLRLIYYSQIVNDFQKGDIAEGYSVSREKKESFPLTVTSAQKNPTAFYLCATQGGSGAGELFFGEGSRLTVL.

This clone was observed a few times. J is TRBJ2-1 and V is TRBV5-1; D is unresolved. Trimming pared 3 bases from V and 0 bases from J, leaving 7 bases between. CDR3 length: 14 amino acids. The germline CDR1 and CDR2 sequences are SGHRS and YFSETQ. CDR3 amino acids: CASSSSSSYNEQFF. For the CDR3, the DNA is TGCGCCAGCAGCTCGTCTAGCTCCTACAATGAGCAGTTCTTC.

In this sample, this clone turned up once. The chain recombines TRBV12-3 or TRBV12-4 with TRBJ2-1; TRBD2 might be the D (6 bases). CDR3 length: 13 amino acids. Between the trimmed V and J ends, which lost 0 bases and 11 bases, there was a span of 11 bases. As DNA, the CDR3 is TGTGCCAGCAGTTTAGCTAGGGACTTCCAGCAGTTCTTC. It codes for CASSLARDFQQFF.

The chain carries TRBV27 and TRBJ2-1; 7 nucleotides match TRBD1. J gave up 5 bases and V 5 bases, and 6 bases lay outside the gene matches. The CDR3 consists of 14 residues. Per germline, CDR1 MNHEY and CDR2 SMNVEV (reference sequence). CDR3 nucleotides: TGTGCCAGCAGTCGGGACAGAGCGAACAATGAGCAGTTCTTC. It codes for CASSRDRANNEQFF.

This chain uses TRBV5-6 with TRBJ2-7, with 7 positions matching TRBD1. V shed 4 bases, J shed 4 bases, and the junction held 11 bases outside the gene matches. Germline loops: CDR1 SGHDT, CDR2 YYEEEE. CDR3 length equals 15 residues. The CDR3, as DNA: TGTGCCAGCAGCCCCTTGAGGGGGCGGAATTACGAGCAGTACTTC. Translation: CASSPLRGRNYEQYF.

The V gene is TRBV5-6, the J gene TRBJ1-6; D gene unclear. CDR1 and CDR2 (germline): SGHDT, YYEEEE. V lost 4 bases, J lost 7 bases, and 9 bases lay in between. The CDR3 is made up of 13 amino acids. CDR3 sequence: CASSPDVNSPLHF. CDR3 bases: TGTGCCAGCAGCCCAGATGTAAATTCACCCCTCCACTTT.

The chain combines TRBV2 with TRBJ1-5; D not resolved. The CDR3 spans 13 residues. V gave up 6 bases and J gave up 2 bases, with 8 bases separating them. Germline-derived CDR1 and CDR2 are SNHLY and FYNNEI. Written as DNA, the CDR3 is TGTGCCAGCAGCACAGCCGGCAATCAGCCCCAGCATTTT. It codes for CASSTAGNQPQHF. The full variable domain, rest sourced from reference TRBV2 and TRBJ1-5, is EPEVTQTPSHQVTQMGQEVILRCVPISNHLYFYWYRQILGQKVEFLVSFYNNEISEKSEIFDDQFSVERPDGSNFTLKIRSTKLEDSAMYFCASSTAGNQPQHFGDGTRLSIL.

The J gene is TRBJ2-7, the V gene TRBV6-5, with 7 positions matching TRBD2. Germline values: CDR1 MNHEY, CDR2 SVGAGI. The V gene end was trimmed by 5 bases and the J gene end by 2 bases; junction bases not matched to a gene: 9. This CDR3 is 15 amino acids long. The CDR3 nucleotides are TGTGCCAGCAGTCCCGAGCGGGGTCTGGCCTACGAGCAGTACTTC. Amino acids: CASSPERGLAYEQYF.

V gene TRBV30 combines with J gene TRBJ2-4, with TRBD1 matching over 9 bases. The CDR3 loop spans 11 amino acids. Germline CDR1 reads GTSNPN; CDR2 reads SVGIG (reference sequence). J was trimmed by 7 bases and V by 8 bases; bases with no gene match: 3. For the CDR3, the DNA is TGTGCCGCAGACAGGGGGAACATTCAGTACTTC. Translation gives CAADRGNIQYF.

This chain connects TRBV11-2 to TRBJ1-2, with 7 nucleotides matching TRBD1. Germline lookup yields CDR1 SGHAT and CDR2 FQNNGV. This CDR3 has 15 residues. V shed 3 bases and J 0 bases; nucleotides not matched to a gene: 4. The CDR3 loop reads CASSLGQLANYGYTF. The CDR3 coding sequence is TGTGCCAGCAGCTTGGGACAGTTGGCTAACTATGGCTACACCTTC.

This chain links TRBV19 with TRBJ2-3, with 15 positions matching TRBD2. Germline CDR1 reads LNHDA; CDR2 reads SQIVND (reference sequence). V was pared by 3 bases and J by 2 bases, with 9 bases of the junction left unmatched. The CDR3 consists of 19 residues. This CDR3 reads CASSIGGGLAGGYTDTQYF. The CDR3 region has the DNA TGTGCCAGTAGTATCGGGGGGGGACTAGCGGGAGGATACACAGATACGCAGTATTTT.

J is TRBJ2-1 and V is TRBV24-1; possible D gene TRBD2, 6 bases. This CDR3 contains 16 residues. V was pared by 2 bases and J by 4 bases, with 14 bases between. CDR1 is KGHDR and CDR2 is SFDVKD in the germline V gene. CDR3 in amino acids: CATSDSGTGGYNEQFF. The CDR3 DNA sequence: TGTGCCACCAGTGATTCCGGGACTGGGGGATACAATGAGCAGTTCTTC.

The chain combines TRBV6-1 with TRBJ1-2; D is undetermined. The CDR3 covers 11 residues. Germline-derived CDR1 and CDR2 are MNHNS and SASEGT. V lost 1 base and J lost 13, with 10 bases in between. CDR3 nucleotide sequence: TGTGCCAGCAGTGAAGACGGGGTTTCCACCTTC. Translated: CASSEDGVSTF.

The V gene is TRBV15, the J gene TRBJ2-3; 9 nucleotides line up with TRBD2. Germline loops: CDR1 LNHNV, CDR2 YYDKDF (reference sequence). The CDR3 runs 16 residues. Trimming at V came to 0 bases and at J to 6 bases, leaving 7 bases not matched to a gene. This chain's CDR3 is CATSRDYGGGADTQYF. The CDR3 DNA sequence: TGTGCCACCAGCAGAGATTACGGCGGGGGGGCTGATACGCAGTATTTT.

This chain links TRBV5-5 with TRBJ2-6; no definite D call. The V gene lost 6 bases and the J gene lost 0 bases, with 10 bases spanning the gap. Germline loops: CDR1 SGHKS, CDR2 YYEKEE (reference sequence). This CDR3 is 15 amino acids long. The CDR3 DNA follows: TGTGCCAGCACTTTATCCGTCTCTGGGGCCAACGTCCTGACTTTC. Translated, it gives CASTLSVSGANVLTF.

The CDR3 nucleotides are TGTGCCAGCAGTGGACCGGGGTCGAACACCGGGGAGCTGTTTTTT. This gives the protein CASSGPGSNTGELFF. V usage is TRBV28 and J usage is TRBJ2-2; D perhaps matches TRBD2 (5 bases). The CDR3 consists of 15 residues. V gave up 5 bases and J gave up 0 bases, with 10 bases separating them. Germline CDR1 is MDHEN and CDR2 is SYDVKM.

This sequence joins TRBV27 and TRBJ2-1; 10 bases align to TRBD1. The CDR3 runs 14 residues. With V trimmed by 4 bases and J by 10 bases, 7 bases remained unmatched. The germline V gene has CDR1 MNHEY and CDR2 SMNVEV (reference sequence). CDR3 region: CASSSRQGAGEQFF. The CDR3 DNA follows: TGTGCCAGCAGTTCGCGACAGGGGGCAGGGGAGCAGTTCTTC.